This passage covers 3 T cell receptor beta chains from one sample sequenced in a study of molecular identifiers for immune sequencing clone quantification. TCRdb processed the PCR reads anew with MiXCR; each CDR3 protein has one entry. The sample consists of around 460,000 distinct CDR3 sequences, over 20% of them appearing once. What was sequenced was naive CD8+ T cells from blood, with Jurkat cell RNA spiked in. Subset meaning: FACS-sorted CD8+CD4-CCR7+CD45RA+ naive T cells. These receptors were taken from a human donor in good health. Some libraries in this study had Jurkat cell RNA spiked in.

The V call is TRBV4-3, the J call TRBJ2-7, with 7 bases aligning to TRBD1. Germline CDR1 is LGHNA and CDR2 is YSLEER. The V and J ends lost 2 bases and 6 bases, in that order; junction bases with no gene match: 4. The length of the CDR3 is 13 residues. Written as DNA, the CDR3 is TGCGCCAGCAGCCAATACAGGGGTGGCGAGCAGTACTTC. Translation: CASSQYRGGEQYF.

The count of this clonotype is one. The chain carries TRBV7-3 and TRBJ2-2; 9 bases match TRBD2. Germline V CDR1 and CDR2: SGHTA, FQGTGA. The CDR3 covers 16 residues. Trimming cost V 2 bases and J 5 bases; bases outside gene matches: 6. CDR3 loop: CASSLPELAGTGELFF. In DNA, the CDR3 is TGTGCCAGCAGCTTACCGGAGCTAGCGGGAACCGGGGAGCTGTTTTTT.

In this sample, this clonotype turned up a few times. The J gene is TRBJ2-3, the V gene TRBV3-1; D not certain. The germline CDR1 and CDR2 sequences are LGHDT and YNNKEL (reference sequence). Trimming pared 4 bases from V and 2 bases from J, leaving 16 bases between. The CDR3 spans 16 residues. CDR3 sequence reads: CASSLSVVRATDTQYF. CDR3 DNA: TGTGCCAGCAGCCTATCTGTGGTCCGGGCCACAGATACGCAGTATTTT.